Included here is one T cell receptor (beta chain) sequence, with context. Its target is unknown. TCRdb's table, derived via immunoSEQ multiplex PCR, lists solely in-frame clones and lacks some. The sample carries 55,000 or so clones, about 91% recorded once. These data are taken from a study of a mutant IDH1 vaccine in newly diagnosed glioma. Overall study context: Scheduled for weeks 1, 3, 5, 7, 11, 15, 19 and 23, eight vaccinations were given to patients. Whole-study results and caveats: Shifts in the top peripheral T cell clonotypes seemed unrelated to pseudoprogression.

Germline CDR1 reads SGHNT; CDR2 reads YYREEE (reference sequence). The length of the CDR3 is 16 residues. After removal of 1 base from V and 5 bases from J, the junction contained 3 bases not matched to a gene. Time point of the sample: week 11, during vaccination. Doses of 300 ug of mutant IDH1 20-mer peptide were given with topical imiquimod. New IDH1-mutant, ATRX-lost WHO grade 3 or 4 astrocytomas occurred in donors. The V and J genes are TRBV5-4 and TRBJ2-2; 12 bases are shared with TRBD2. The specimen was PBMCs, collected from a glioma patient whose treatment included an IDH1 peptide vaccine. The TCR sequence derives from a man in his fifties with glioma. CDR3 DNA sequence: TGTGCCAGCAGCTTGAGGACTAGCGGGATTACCGGGGAGCTGTTTTTT. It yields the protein CASSLRTSGITGELFF. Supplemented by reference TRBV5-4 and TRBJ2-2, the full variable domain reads ETGVTQSPTHLIKTRGQQVTLRCSSQSGHNTVSWYQQALGQGPQFIFQYYREEENGRGNFPPRFSGLQFPNYSSELNVNALELDDSALYLCASSLRTSGITGELFFGEGSRLTVL.